The 29 T cell receptor beta chains below come from one sample, sequenced in a study of control samples from healthy donors and cancer patients (dated by TCRdb to the early 2020s). The library relied on the immunoSEQ multiplex PCR assay. In TCRdb, the immuneACCESS table is reduced to in-frame sequences with V and J assigned. These tables do not hold every clone; where another copy was compared, an unresolved V gene accounts for under half, and the others remain unexplained. The sample records 100,000 to 150,000 clones, 80% to 95% of which are singletons. The ten largest clones add up to 2.5% of the sample. Sequenced input: blood. Every receptor here comes from a young man in good health.

The chain couples TRBV25-1 to TRBJ2-7; TRBD1 is a possible D gene (5 bases). The CDR3 is 13 amino acids. Germline-derived CDR1 and CDR2 are MGHDK and SYGVNS. The V and J ends lost 7 bases and 5 bases respectively, with 15 bases between them. This CDR3 is CASTRAGSHEQYF. DNA of the CDR3: TGTGCCAGCACCCGAGCAGGGTCCCACGAGCAGTACTTC.

V is TRBV2 and J is TRBJ2-7; no clear D. CDR1 is SNHLY, CDR2 FYNNEI, per germline. V lost 1 base and J 3 bases, leaving 4 bases between the germline ends. The CDR3 has 12 amino acids. CDR3 region: CASSEGSYEQYV. CDR3 nucleotides: TGTGCCAGCAGTGAAGGGAGCTACGAGCAGTACGTC.

The genes are TRBV5-1 and TRBJ2-3, with D maybe TRBD1 (5 bases). Trimming cost V 4 bases and J 5 bases, with 14 bases left between them. Germline V CDR1 and CDR2: SGHRS, YFSETQ. The CDR3 covers 14 residues. The CDR3 reads CASSRSRQRDTQYF. In DNA, the CDR3 is TGCGCCAGCAGCCGGTCCCGACAGAGAGATACGCAGTATTTT.

This chain uses TRBV7-2 with TRBJ2-7, with D perhaps TRBD2 (6 bases). The germline V gene encodes CDR1 SGHTA and CDR2 FQGNSA. The CDR3 extends over 15 amino acids. Trimming cost V 0 bases and J 2 bases, with 11 bases left between them. CDR3 residues: CASSLAGGAPYEQYF. CDR3 bases: TGTGCCAGCAGCTTAGCGGGCGGGGCCCCCTACGAGCAGTACTTC. Together with reference TRBV7-2 and TRBJ2-7, the CDR3 gives the full variable domain: GAGVSQSPSNKVTEKGKDVELRCDPISGHTALYWYRQSLGQGLEFLIYFQGNSAPDKSGLPSDRFSAERTGGSVSTLTIQRTQQEDSAVYLCASSLAGGAPYEQYFGPGTRLTVT.

This chain links TRBV5-4 with TRBJ2-3, with D possibly matching TRBD1 (6 bases). Trimming stripped 0 bases from V and 3 bases from J, with 11 bases between. The CDR3 totals 15 residues. Germline assignment: CDR1 SGHNT and CDR2 YYREEE (reference sequence). The CDR3 region has the DNA TGTGCCAGCAGCTTGGCGGCAGGGGAAACAGATACGCAGTATTTT. It translates to CASSLAAGETDTQYF.

The gene calls are TRBV6-2 or TRBV6-3 and TRBJ1-2, with no clear D. The CDR3 consists of 15 residues. Between the trimmed V and J ends, which lost 0 bases and 0 bases, there was a span of 8 bases. From germline, CDR1 is MNHEY and CDR2 SVGEGT. This CDR3 is CASSYSGITNYGYTF. CDR3 in DNA: TGTGCCAGCAGTTACTCTGGAATCACTAACTATGGCTACACCTTC.

The chain combines TRBV19 with TRBJ2-3, with 8 bases that match TRBD2. The CDR3 spans 17 residues. V lost 1 base, J lost 3 bases, and 9 bases stayed unmatched. CDR1 is LNHDA, CDR2 SQIVND, per germline (reference sequence). As DNA, the CDR3 is TGTGCCAGTAGTATAGGATCGGGAGGGCCTCGAACAGATACGCAGTATTTT. It translates to CASSIGSGGPRTDTQYF.

The CDR3 nucleotides read TGTGCCACCAGCGGCGTCGGCCAGCCCCAGCATTTT. Its protein is CATSGVGQPQHF. J is TRBJ1-5 and V is TRBV15; D not resolved. Germline CDR1 LNHNV, CDR2 YYDKDF (reference sequence). Trimming took 5 bases from V and 7 from J, leaving 9 bases between them. The CDR3 consists of 12 residues.

V and J are TRBV28 and TRBJ2-4, with D hard to call. CDR3 length equals 12 residues. Trimming removed 6 bases at V and 7 bases at J, with 10 bases between. Germline CDR1 and CDR2: MDHEN and SYDVKM. The CDR3 region is CASSLVGNIQYF. Written as DNA, the CDR3 is TGTGCCAGCAGCTTAGTAGGGAACATTCAGTACTTC.

The rearrangement uses TRBV12-3 or TRBV12-4 and TRBJ1-1, with 9 positions matching TRBD1. The CDR3 consists of 13 residues. With 7 bases clipped from V and 6 bases from J, the junction kept 6 bases outside the gene matches. CDR3: CASTLDRGAEAFF. Written as DNA, the CDR3 is TGTGCCAGCACCTTGGACAGGGGAGCTGAAGCTTTCTTT.

This chain joins TRBV19 and TRBJ1-6; no definite D call. Trimming took 4 bases from V and 7 from J, leaving 17 bases between them. The CDR3 covers 16 residues. Germline V lookup: CDR1 LNHDA, CDR2 SQIVND (reference sequence). CDR3 nucleotide sequence: TGTGCCAGTAGTAAGACGGGCGCACTGGAAAATTCACCCCTCCACTTT. Translation gives CASSKTGALENSPLHF.

The genes are TRBV15 and TRBJ1-1, with TRBD1 as a possible D gene (5 bases). V lost 3 bases to trimming and J lost 1 base, with 6 bases between them. This CDR3 comprises 13 residues. The germline V gene has CDR1 LNHNV and CDR2 YYDKDF (reference sequence). CDR3 loop: CATSSTGNTEAFF. Written as DNA, the CDR3 is TGTGCCACCAGCAGTACAGGGAACACTGAAGCTTTCTTT.

V usage is TRBV19 and J usage is TRBJ2-1; 9 bases are a match to TRBD2. Germline values: CDR1 LNHDA, CDR2 SQIVND (reference sequence). With 5 bases clipped from V and 2 bases from J, the junction kept 4 bases outside the gene matches. This CDR3 has 15 residues. The CDR3 DNA reads TGTGCCAGTAGTGGGGGACTAGCTACCTACAATGAGCAGTTCTTC. This codes for CASSGGLATYNEQFF.

The chain is built from TRBV6-4 and TRBJ2-1; D could derive from TRBD1 or TRBD2 (5 bases each). The CDR3 covers 14 residues. CDR1 MRHNA and CDR2 SNTAGT come from the germline V gene. The V and J ends lost 5 bases and 5 bases respectively, with 13 bases between them. CDR3 loop: CASSWDQRNNEQFF. The CDR3 DNA is TGTGCCAGCAGTTGGGACCAACGGAACAATGAGCAGTTCTTC.

V usage is TRBV14 and J usage is TRBJ2-5, with D uncertain. The CDR3 has 15 amino acids. The ends were cut back, 2 bases at V and 2 bases at J, with 12 bases in the middle. CDR1 is SGHDN and CDR2 is FVKESK in the germline V gene. CDR3 region: CASSQNRPQQETQYF. CDR3 DNA sequence: TGTGCCAGCAGCCAAAATCGCCCGCAACAAGAGACCCAGTACTTC.

This clone is categorized as medium-sized. CDR3 sequence: CAWSISPGGANYGYTF. CDR3 DNA sequence: TGTGCCTGGAGTATCTCACCAGGGGGCGCTAACTATGGCTACACCTTC. V gene TRBV30 combines with J gene TRBJ1-2, with 8 positions matching TRBD1. The CDR3 length is 16 residues. J gave up 0 bases and V 2 bases, and 8 bases lay outside the gene matches. Germline V gene data show CDR1 as GTSNPN and CDR2 as SVGIG (reference sequence). The full variable domain, with the rest looked up from reference TRBV30 and TRBJ1-2, is SQTIHQWPATLVQPVGSPLSLECTVEGTSNPNLYWYRQAAGRGLQLLFYSVGIGQISSEVPQNLSASRPQDRQFILSSKKLLLSDSGFYLCAWSISPGGANYGYTFGSGTRLTVV.

V and J are TRBV7-2 and TRBJ2-7; D is uncertain. Trimming cost V 4 bases and J 3 bases, with 10 bases left between them. The CDR3 sequence is 13 residues long. Germline values: CDR1 SGHTA, CDR2 FQGNSA. CDR3 DNA: TGTGCCAGCAGCTCTAATATAGGCTACGAGCAGTACGTC. This translates into CASSSNIGYEQYV.

J is TRBJ2-2 and V is TRBV13; perhaps TRBD2 as D (5 bases). Germline CDR1 and CDR2: PRHDT and FYEKMQ (reference sequence). Trimming removed 5 bases from V and 1 base from J, with 17 bases in between. The CDR3 runs 17 residues. As DNA, the CDR3 is TGTGCCAGCAGCCCAGGTACTAGTTTGAAGAACACCGGGGAGCTGTTTTTT. The encoded protein is CASSPGTSLKNTGELFF.

The chain carries TRBV15 and TRBJ2-3; D may be TRBD1 (5 bases). The V and J ends lost 0 bases and 9 bases respectively, with 10 bases between them. Germline CDR1 and CDR2: LNHNV and YYDKDF (reference sequence). The CDR3 runs 13 residues. The CDR3 nucleotides read TGTGCCACCAGCAGAGATAGCAGGGCGACGCAGTATTTT. Translation: CATSRDSRATQYF.

J is TRBJ2-5 and V is TRBV18; TRBD2 might be the D (5 bases). Germline lookup yields CDR1 KGHSH and CDR2 LQKENI. The CDR3 is 13 amino acids. Trimming left V 6 bases short and J 5 bases short, with 13 bases between. The CDR3 DNA follows: TGTGCCAGCTCTCCGAGGGAACTTGAGACCCAGTACTTC. Protein sequence: CASSPRELETQYF.

The chain recombines TRBV6-6 with TRBJ2-1; no reliable D call. This CDR3 spans 14 amino acids. V was shortened by 6 bases and J by 3 bases, with 12 bases between the two germline ends. Germline values: CDR1 MNHNY, CDR2 SVGAGI (reference sequence). DNA of the CDR3: TGTGCCAGCAGCCTACGGACGGACTACAATGAGCAGTTCTTC. It codes for CASSLRTDYNEQFF.

The chain combines TRBV11-3 with TRBJ1-3, with D uncertain. Germline V gene lookup returns CDR1 SGHNT and CDR2 YENEEA. V shed 5 bases and J shed 0 bases, with 11 bases lying between them. The CDR3 has 15 amino acids. The CDR3 loop reads CASSAPGYSGNTIYF. CDR3 DNA sequence: TGTGCCAGCAGCGCGCCGGGTTACTCTGGAAACACCATATATTTT.

The chain employs TRBV11-2 and TRBJ1-3; D may be TRBD1 (6 bases). Germline loops: CDR1 SGHAT, CDR2 FQNNGV. The CDR3 is 16 residues long. V lost 5 bases and J lost 0, with 14 bases in between. CDR3 region: CASSLGQRNSGNTIYF. The DNA for the CDR3 is TGTGCCAGCAGCCTCGGACAGAGAAACTCTGGAAACACCATATATTTT.

The rearrangement uses TRBV10-3 and TRBJ1-4; 7 bases are shared with TRBD1. CDR3 length: 16 residues. Losses at the gene ends were 0 bases for V and 1 base for J; bases not matched to a gene: 2. The V gene's germline CDR1 is ENHRY and CDR2 SYGVKD. CDR3 nucleotide sequence: TGTGCCATCAGTGAGTCGCAGGGGGTAACTAATGAAAAACTGTTTTTT. Amino acids: CAISESQGVTNEKLFF.

This chain links TRBV3-1 (or the pseudogene TRBV3-2) with TRBJ2-1; 7 nucleotides line up with TRBD2. Germline lookup yields CDR1 LGHDT and CDR2 YNNKEL (reference sequence). The V gene end was trimmed by 7 bases and the J gene end by 3 bases; junction bases not matched to a gene: 9. The CDR3 is 15 amino acids. The DNA of the CDR3 is TGTGCCAGCAAGGAAACTAGCGAGATCTACAATGAGCAGTTCTTC. Residues: CASKETSEIYNEQFF.

The V call is TRBV29-1, the J call TRBJ2-1; D is perhaps TRBD2 (7 bases). Between the trimmed V and J ends, which lost 5 bases and 8 bases, there was a span of 16 bases. CDR1 and CDR2 from the germline V gene are SQVTM and ANQGSEA. The CDR3 loop spans 13 amino acids. CDR3 in amino acids: CSVPEGGGYEQFF. CDR3 nucleotides: TGCAGCGTTCCTGAGGGGGGGGGATATGAGCAGTTCTTC.

CDR3 protein: CASSFEGIGETQYF. CDR3 sequence (DNA): TGTGCCAGCAGCTTTGAGGGGATAGGGGAGACCCAGTACTTC. The chain couples TRBV11-3 to TRBJ2-5, with D perhaps being TRBD1 or TRBD2 (5 bases each). The CDR3 sequence is 14 residues long. From germline, CDR1 is SGHNT and CDR2 YENEEA. Trimming cost V 3 bases and J 5 bases, with 13 bases left between them.

A few counts support this clone. The chain joins TRBV6-2 or TRBV6-3 to TRBJ2-7; 10 bases match TRBD1. V lost 2 bases to trimming and J lost 4 bases; unmatched junction nucleotides: 2. The CDR3 length is 14 residues. From germline, CDR1 is MNHEY and CDR2 SVGEGT. The CDR3 coding sequence is TGTGCCAGCAGTTACGGGACAGGGGTTTACGAGCAGTACGTC. Translated: CASSYGTGVYEQYV.

CDR3 sequence (DNA): TGTGCCAGCAGCTTATCCCCCACCAGGGAGGAGACCCAGTACTTC. The encoded protein is CASSLSPTREETQYF. The chain couples TRBV7-3 to TRBJ2-5, with D perhaps being TRBD1 or TRBD2 (5 bases each). Germline V gives CDR1 SGHTA, CDR2 FQGTGA. The CDR3 is 15 amino acids. V was shortened by 2 bases and J by 5 bases, with 15 bases between the two germline ends.